A selection of T cell receptor beta chains follows, all from one sample in a study of T cell repertoires in cytomegalovirus infection. TCRdb independently ran MiXCR on the reads; one entry per CDR3 protein. The repertoire holds 150,000 or so distinct CDR3 sequences, with 23% as singletons. Sequenced: PBMCs. The receptors come from a human donor in good health (CMV status not recorded). Some clones in this sample may be carry-over from other donors' samples. CDR3s include the opening cysteine and the closing phenylalanine or tryptophan. The D gene is left open where the match is weak. The size field is filled for only some rows; it gives once, few, many or a size class.

. | TRBJ2-2 | . | TRBV3-1 | CASSVTTPGELFF | TGTGCCAGCTCGGTGACTACACCCGGGGAGCTGTTTTTT
TRBD2 | TRBJ2-1 | . | TRBV2 | CASSRAGGFYNEQFF | TGTGCCAGCAGTAGAGCGGGAGGGTTCTACAATGAGCAGTTCTTC
. | TRBJ1-1 | many | TRBV7-9 | CASSLRSSEAFF | TGTGCCAGCAGCTTACGGAGTTCGGAAGCTTTCTTT
TRBD2 | TRBJ2-1 | . | TRBV30 | CAWSPMATTSGRPRNEQFF | TGTGCCTGGAGTCCCATGGCCACGACTAGCGGACGTCCCCGAAATGAGCAGTTCTTC
. | TRBJ2-3 | many | TRBV7-2 | CASSSTPQVTQYF | TGTGCCAGCAGCTCGACCCCACAAGTTACGCAGTATTTT
TRBD1 | TRBJ2-2 | many | TRBV7-2 | CASSLLGDRTPTGELFF | TGTGCCAGCAGCTTATTGGGGGACAGAACCCCCACCGGGGAGCTGTTTTTT
. | TRBJ2-2 | . | TRBV7-6 | CASSLEGQGHTGELFF | TGTGCCAGCAGCTTAGAGGGGCAGGGGCACACCGGGGAGCTGTTTTTT
. | TRBJ2-6 | . | TRBV5-6 | CASALGGTGANVLTF | TGTGCCAGCGCACTTGGGGGGACCGGGGCCAACGTCCTGACTTTC
TRBD2 | TRBJ2-1 | many | TRBV7-2 | CASSSGLAGLYNEQFF | TGTGCCAGCAGCTCGGGACTAGCGGGACTTTACAATGAGCAGTTCTTC
. | TRBJ2-2 | many | TRBV7-2 | CASSLAGENTGELFF | TGTGCCAGCAGCTTAGCGGGGGAGAACACCGGGGAGCTGTTTTTT
. | TRBJ1-5 | . | TRBV12-3/TRBV12-4 | CASSSLTRGSNQPQRF | TGTGCCAGCAGTTCTCTCACCAGGGGTAGCAATCAGCCCCAGCGTTTT
. | TRBJ2-5 | . | TRBV6-2/TRBV6-3 | CASRVQTAQETQYF | TGTGCCAGCAGGGTACAAACAGCGCAAGAGACCCAGTACTTC
. | TRBJ1-1 | . | TRBV28 | CASSRPQGREPEAFF | TGTGCCAGCAGTCGCCCACAGGGAAGGGAACCTGAAGCTTTCTTT